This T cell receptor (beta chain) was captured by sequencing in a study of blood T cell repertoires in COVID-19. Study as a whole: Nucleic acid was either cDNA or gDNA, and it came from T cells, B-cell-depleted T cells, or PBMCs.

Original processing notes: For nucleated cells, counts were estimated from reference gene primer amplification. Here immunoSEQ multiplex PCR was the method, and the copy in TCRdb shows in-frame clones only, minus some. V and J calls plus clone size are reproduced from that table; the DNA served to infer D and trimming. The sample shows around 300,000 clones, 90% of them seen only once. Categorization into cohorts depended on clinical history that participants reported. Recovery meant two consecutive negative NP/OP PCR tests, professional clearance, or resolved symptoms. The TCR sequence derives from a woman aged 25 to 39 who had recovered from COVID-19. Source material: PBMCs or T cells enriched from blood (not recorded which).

CDR3 in amino acids: CARATGAYGYTF. The CDR3 DNA is TGTGCCAGGGCGACAGGGGCCTATGGCTACACCTTC. This chain links TRBV28 with TRBJ1-2; TRBD1 agrees at 8 bases. The CDR3 sequence is 12 residues long. The V and J ends lost 9 bases and 4 bases, in that order; junction bases with no gene match: 4. CDR1 is MDHEN and CDR2 is SYDVKM in the germline V gene.